The TCR beta chain under discussion was sequenced for a study of cytomegalovirus exposure and HLA in healthy donors. Study results and caveats: The majority of CMV-associated TCR beta chains were reported as apparently HLA-restricted in a later analysis. It was reported that TCR beta sequences correctly inferred the HLA-A and HLA-B alleles for most subjects.

Primers: 60 Vbeta forward and 13 Jbeta reverse. Here immunoSEQ multiplex PCR was the method, and the copy in TCRdb shows in-frame clones only, minus some. The table shows approximately 150,000 clones, with over 65% occurring only once. This clone was recorded only once. Antigen specificity is unknown. Sequencing was done on a sample of PBMCs. This sequence was found in a man aged 35-49 years in good health and CMV-seropositive.

The CDR3 nucleotides are TGTGCCAGTAGTATAGGGACTAATCAGCCCCAGCATTTT. Encoded protein: CASSIGTNQPQHF. The V and J genes are TRBV19 and TRBJ1-5; D unclear. The germline V gene has CDR1 LNHDA and CDR2 SQIVND (reference sequence). The CDR3 length is 13 residues. Trimming shortened V by 1 base and J by 4 bases, and 5 bases separated the two germline ends.